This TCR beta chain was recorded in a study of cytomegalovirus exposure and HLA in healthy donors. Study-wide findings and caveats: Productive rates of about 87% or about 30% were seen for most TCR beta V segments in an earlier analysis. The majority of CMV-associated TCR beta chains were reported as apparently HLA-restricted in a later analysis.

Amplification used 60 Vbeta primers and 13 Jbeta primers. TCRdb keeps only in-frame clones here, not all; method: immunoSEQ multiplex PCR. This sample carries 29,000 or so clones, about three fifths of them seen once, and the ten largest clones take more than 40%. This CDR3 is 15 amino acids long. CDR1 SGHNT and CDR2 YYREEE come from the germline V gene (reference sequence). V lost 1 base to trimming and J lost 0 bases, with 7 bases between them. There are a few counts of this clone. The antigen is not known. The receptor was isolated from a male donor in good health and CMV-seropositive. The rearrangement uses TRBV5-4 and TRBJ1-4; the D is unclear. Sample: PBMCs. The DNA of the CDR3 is TGTGCCAGCAGCTTGAGTTTAGCAACTAATGAAAAACTGTTTTTT. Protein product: CASSLSLATNEKLFF.